This T cell receptor (beta chain) comes out of a study of blood T cell repertoires in COVID-19. Which cohort a participant joined came from the clinical history participants gave. The assay was immunoSEQ multiplex PCR, and TCRdb's table has in-frame clones only and misses some. The table includes some 370,000 clones, roughly four fifths detected once. The sequence was collected from a woman between 45 and 60 years old who had recovered from COVID-19. Specimen: PBMCs or T cells enriched from blood (not recorded which).

The CDR3 bases are TGTGCCAGCAGTCTGACAGGGGGGTTCTACGAGCAGTACTTC. Translated: CASSLTGGFYEQYF. The chain carries TRBV6-5 and TRBJ2-7; 9 nucleotides align to TRBD1. The CDR3 extends over 14 amino acids. V was clipped by 5 bases and J by 3 bases; unmatched bases: 5. Germline V gives CDR1 MNHEY, CDR2 SVGAGI.